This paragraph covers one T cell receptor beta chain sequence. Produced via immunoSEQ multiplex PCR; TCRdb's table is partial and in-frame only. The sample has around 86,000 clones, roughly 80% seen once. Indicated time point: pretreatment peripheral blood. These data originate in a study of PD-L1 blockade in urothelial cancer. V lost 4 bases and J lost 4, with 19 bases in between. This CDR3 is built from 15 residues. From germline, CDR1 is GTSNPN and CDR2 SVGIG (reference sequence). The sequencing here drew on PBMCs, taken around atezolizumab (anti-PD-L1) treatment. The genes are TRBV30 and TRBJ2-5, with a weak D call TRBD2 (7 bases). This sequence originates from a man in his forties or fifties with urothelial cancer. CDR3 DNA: TGTGCCTGGACCATGTCCTGGGAGGGGGGAGAGACCCAGTACTTC. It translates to CAWTMSWEGGETQYF.